This is a list of T cell receptor beta chains from one sample in a study of vaccination effects on CD4 cells after COVID-19. The table came from immunoSEQ multiplex PCR; TCRdb's copy has only in-frame clones and leaves some out. Here the sample spans approximately 70,000 clones, approximately 81% being singletons. No antigens are known for them. The sample consisted of CD4+ T cells from PBMCs cultured with HCoV-229E spike peptides, taken after COVID-19 vaccination. The origin of the receptors is a human donor who received a COVID-19 vaccine. Each CDR3 is given with its conserved first and last residue. A D gene is named only where the DNA matches it firmly. The listing skips clone size in some rows; elsewhere it reads once, few, many or a size class.

TRBJ2-4 TRBV30 - - TGTGCCTTTCAGACTGCGACCTTTTTAGCCAAAAACATTCAGTACTTC CAFQTATFLAKNIQYF
TRBJ1-3 TRBV6-1 - - TGTGCCAGCAGTGAATTCGGGGGGCAGGGAAACACCATATATTTT CASSEFGGQGNTIYF
TRBJ2-5 TRBV18 - - TGTGCCAGCTCACCAAACGCGGGGACCCAGTACTTC CASSPNAGTQYF
TRBJ1-1 TRBV18 TRBD1 - TGTGCCAGCTTGCCGGGACAGCAGAACACTGAAGCTTTCTTT CASLPGQQNTEAFF
TRBJ2-3 TRBV5-6 - - TGTGCCAGCAGCTTATGGTTATCTTGGGCAGATACGCAGTATTTT CASSLWLSWADTQYF
TRBJ1-2 TRBV19 - - TGTGCCAGTAGTATGGGGTTGGGCATCTTGAACTATGGCTACACCTTC CASSMGLGILNYGYTF
TRBJ1-6 TRBV3-1/TRBV3-2 - - TGTGCCAGCAGCCAAGTTCCCGGTTTTGATTCACCCCTCCACTTT CASSQVPGFDSPLHF
TRBJ1-5 TRBV28 - - TGTGCCAGCAGCCCCTATCTTAGCAATCAGCCCCAGCATTTT CASSPYLSNQPQHF
TRBJ1-3 TRBV6-5 - - TGTGCCAGCAGTTACGGGGGGGGCTCTAGAAACACCATATATTTT CASSYGGGSRNTIYF
TRBJ2-1 TRBV24-1 TRBD2 - TGTGCCACCAGTGATGCCCCAGGGACTAGCGGGGGGGCGGGTTGGAATGAGCAGTTCTTC CATSDAPGTSGGAGWNEQFF
TRBJ1-1 TRBV4-1 - - TGCGCCAGCAGCCAAAGGGGGGAGAGTACTGAAGCTTTCTTT CASSQRGESTEAFF
TRBJ2-3 TRBV5-8 - few TGTGCCAGCCCCTCCGCGCTGGGATACACAGATACGCAGTATTTT CASPSALGYTDTQYF
TRBJ2-1 TRBV29-1 - - TGCAGCGTTGAAACTGGGACGGGCGGTGCCTACAATGAGCAGTTCTTC CSVETGTGGAYNEQFF
TRBJ1-4 TRBV5-6 - once TGTGCCAGCAGCTTGGAGTCTCCGCGGTTCGGGCGCACTAATGAAAAACTGTTTTTT CASSLESPRFGRTNEKLFF
TRBJ2-3 TRBV5-1 TRBD1 - TGCGCCAGCAGCTCGACAGGGGGCACAGATACGCAGTATTTT CASSSTGGTDTQYF
TRBJ1-2 TRBV5-1 TRBD1 - TGCGCCAGCAGCTCACCTGAAAGGGGGCATGATGGCTACACCTTC CASSSPERGHDGYTF
TRBJ1-5 TRBV28 TRBD1 - TGTGCCAGCAGTCTAAGGACAGGGGCCATCTATCAGCCCCAGCATTTT CASSLRTGAIYQPQHF